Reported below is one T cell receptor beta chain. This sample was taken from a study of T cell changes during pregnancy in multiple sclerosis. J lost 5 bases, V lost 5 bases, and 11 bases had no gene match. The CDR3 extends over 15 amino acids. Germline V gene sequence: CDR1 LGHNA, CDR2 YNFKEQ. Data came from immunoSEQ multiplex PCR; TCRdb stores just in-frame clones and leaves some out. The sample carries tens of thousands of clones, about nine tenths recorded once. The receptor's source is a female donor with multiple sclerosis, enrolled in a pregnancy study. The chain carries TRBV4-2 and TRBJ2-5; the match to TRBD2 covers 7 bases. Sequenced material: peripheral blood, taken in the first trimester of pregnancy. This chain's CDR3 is CASSSGLGDGETQYF. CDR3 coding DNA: TGTGCCAGCAGCTCAGGACTAGGGGACGGGGAGACCCAGTACTTC.